These T cell receptor beta chains were read from a single sample in a study of PD-1 blockade in classical Hodgkin lymphoma. Libraries were prepared by immunoSEQ multiplex PCR; TCRdb keeps only in-frame clonotypes and omits some of them. This repertoire shows 20,000 to 25,000 clones, roughly 90% found once; its top ten account for 0.4% to 0.5%. Sequencing used CD4+ T cells from blood. Every receptor here comes from a human donor with classical Hodgkin lymphoma. Each CDR3 is given with its conserved first and last residue. The D gene is left open where the match is weak. A clone size is listed for some rows: how often the clone was seen (once, few, many), or a class if it is expanded.

14	TRBV6-6	NA	TRBJ1-2	NA	CASSYQSTAYGYTF	TGTGCCAGCAGTTACCAATCGACGGCGTATGGCTACACCTTC
17	TRBV18	TRBD1	TRBJ1-4	once	CASSPRTGESTNEKLFF	TGTGCCAGCTCACCCAGGACAGGGGAATCAACTAATGAAAAACTGTTTTTT
16	TRBV4-3	NA	TRBJ1-1	NA	CASSQDGRGAYGAAFF	TGCGCCAGCAGCCAAGACGGAAGGGGGGCTTATGGGGCAGCTTTCTTT
14	TRBV27	NA	TRBJ1-1	NA	CATLRFLGDTEAFF	TGTGCCACCCTTCGGTTTTTAGGCGACACTGAAGCTTTCTTT
11	TRBV2	NA	TRBJ2-3	NA	CASSYGGTQYF	TGTGCCAGCTCGTATGGGGGTACGCAGTATTTT
16	TRBV30	TRBD1	TRBJ1-1	NA	CASTPRDRYSNTEAFF	TGTGCCTCAACCCCCCGGGACAGATACTCGAACACTGAAGCTTTCTTT
17	TRBV30	TRBD1	TRBJ1-6	NA	CAWSRARGPPSNSPLHF	TGTGCCTGGAGTCGCGCGAGGGGGCCGCCCTCAAATTCACCCCTCCACTTT
17	TRBV7-9	TRBD1	TRBJ2-7	NA	CASSSLAGQGASYEQYF	TGTGCCAGCAGTTCTTTGGCTGGACAGGGGGCTTCTTACGAGCAGTACTTC
16	TRBV12-2	NA	TRBJ2-1	NA	CASRLRPRTTYNEQFF	TGTGCAAGTCGCTTACGTCCTCGGACTACTTACAATGAGCAGTTCTTC
15	TRBV7-8	NA	TRBJ1-5	NA	CASSLGWGSNQPQHF	TGTGCCAGCAGCTTAGGTTGGGGGAGCAATCAGCCCCAGCATTTT
12	TRBV18	NA	TRBJ1-1	few	CASSTGNTEAFF	TGTGCCAGCTCAACGGGGAACACTGAAGCTTTCTTT
14	TRBV6-5	TRBD2	TRBJ2-7	NA	CASTRLAGLDEQYF	TGTGCCAGCACCAGACTAGCGGGACTCGACGAGCAGTACTTC
16	TRBV28	TRBD1	TRBJ1-1	NA	CASSFSYSQGDTEAFF	TGTGCCAGCAGTTTCTCCTACTCCCAGGGGGACACTGAAGCTTTCTTT